These 28 T cell receptor beta chains originate from one sample sequenced in a study of blood T cell repertoires in COVID-19 (dated by TCRdb to about 2020). Library preparation employed the immunoSEQ multiplex PCR assay. TCRdb limited this immuneACCESS table to in-frame rearrangements with V and J called. A share of clones is missing; checked studies link under half to unresolved V genes, and the rest is unexplained. The sample profile shows some 270,000 clones; roughly 80% of them were found once. The ten top clones hold approximately 14% of the sample. Sequenced sample: peripheral blood. These receptors were collected from a person aged 65-85 years with COVID-19, enrolled during active disease.

CDR3 region: CATGRDNSPLHF. In DNA, the CDR3 is TGTGCCACCGGGAGAGATAATTCACCCCTCCACTTT. The chain is built from TRBV10-3 and TRBJ1-6; no clear D. The germline V gene encodes CDR1 ENHRY and CDR2 SYGVKD. With 10 bases removed from V and 5 bases from J, the gap between germline ends came to 9 bases. The CDR3 totals 12 residues.

This chain joins TRBV5-1 and TRBJ2-5, with TRBD2 identical over 8 bases. The CDR3 loop spans 16 amino acids. The junction had 6 bases not matched to a gene; V was cut back by 0 bases and J by 2 bases. Germline CDR1 SGHRS, CDR2 YFSETQ. The CDR3 is CASSLGIAGNQETQYF. Written as DNA, the CDR3 is TGCGCCAGCAGCTTGGGTATAGCGGGAAATCAAGAGACCCAGTACTTC.

The CDR3 loop reads CASGAYPGYREQYF. CDR3 in DNA: TGTGCCAGCGGGGCTTATCCAGGGTATCGCGAGCAGTACTTC. The chain links TRBV28 to TRBJ2-7; possible D gene TRBD1, 5 bases. The CDR3 totals 14 residues. Per germline, CDR1 MDHEN and CDR2 SYDVKM. V lost 8 bases and J lost 6, with 20 bases in between.

The chain combines TRBV11-2 with TRBJ2-3; 9 nucleotides align to TRBD2. The CDR3 consists of 18 residues. Germline V gives CDR1 SGHAT, CDR2 FQNNGV. V was clipped by 1 base and J by 1 base; unmatched bases: 9. The CDR3 DNA is TGTGCCAGCAGCTTAGTCCCACCCAGACTAGCGGGCACAGATACGCAGTATTTT. It codes for CASSLVPPRLAGTDTQYF.

V gene TRBV7-9 combines with J gene TRBJ1-1; no firm D call. V dropped 1 base and J dropped 7 bases, with 13 bases sitting between them. Per germline, CDR1 SEHNR and CDR2 FQNEAQ (reference sequence). The CDR3 length is 14 residues. Written as DNA, the CDR3 is TGTGCCAGCAGCTTAGATTCGGGTTTTGTTGAAGCTTTCTTT. Encoded protein: CASSLDSGFVEAFF.

This clone was recorded at least ten times. V is TRBV7-9 and J is TRBJ1-4, with 8 bases that match TRBD1. The CDR3 length is 16 residues. The V and J ends lost 5 bases and 3 bases, in that order; junction bases with no gene match: 8. Germline lookup yields CDR1 SEHNR and CDR2 FQNEAQ (reference sequence). This CDR3 is CASSPLRGLSNEKLFF. The DNA for the CDR3 is TGTGCCAGCAGCCCTCTCAGGGGGCTGTCTAATGAAAAACTGTTTTTT.

Only a few counts were recorded for this clone. V usage is TRBV2 and J usage is TRBJ2-7; 7 bases are shared with TRBD2. This CDR3 comprises 14 residues. The ends lost 6 bases at V and 3 bases at J; junction bases unmatched: 8. Germline V gene lookup returns CDR1 SNHLY and CDR2 FYNNEI. The CDR3: CASSGGLGNYEQYF. The CDR3, as DNA: TGTGCCAGCAGCGGAGGACTAGGGAACTACGAGCAGTACTTC. The full variable domain, in which reference TRBV2 and TRBJ2-7 provide the parts outside the CDR3, is EPEVTQTPSHQVTQMGQEVILRCVPISNHLYFYWYRQILGQKVEFLVSFYNNEISEKSEIFDDQFSVERPDGSNFTLKIRSTKLEDSAMYFCASSGGLGNYEQYFGPGTRLTVT.

This chain links TRBV11-2 with TRBJ1-6, with TRBD1 matching 9 bases. The CDR3 extends over 19 amino acids. CDR1 SGHAT and CDR2 FQNNGV come from the germline V gene. The ends lost 2 bases at V and 6 bases at J; junction bases unmatched: 14. CDR3 coding DNA: TGTGCCAGCAGCTTAAGGCCGGGACAGGGATTTGTTATTAATTCACCCCTCCACTTT. Amino acids: CASSLRPGQGFVINSPLHF. The whole variable domain, remainder taken from reference TRBV11-2 and TRBJ1-6, is EAGVAQSPRYKIIEKRQSVAFWCNPISGHATLYWYQQILGQGPKLLIQFQNNGVVDDSQLPKDRFSAERLKGVDSTLKIQPAKLEDSAVYLCASSLRPGQGFVINSPLHFGNGTRLTVT.

As DNA, the CDR3 is TGTGCCAGCAGTTACGACGACAGCTACACCGGGGAGCTGTTTTTT. Encoded protein: CASSYDDSYTGELFF. This rearrangement joins TRBV6-2 or TRBV6-3 to TRBJ2-2; the D gene is possibly TRBD1 (5 bases). The germline V and J ends were trimmed by 2 bases and 3 bases, with 10 bases remaining between them. Germline lookup yields CDR1 MNHEY and CDR2 SVGEGT. The CDR3 covers 15 residues.

V is TRBV19 and J is TRBJ2-2; 10 bases line up with TRBD2. Germline V gene lookup returns CDR1 LNHDA and CDR2 SQIVND (reference sequence). The CDR3 sequence is 13 residues long. V shed 3 bases and J 13 bases; nucleotides not matched to a gene: 5. CDR3 sequence (DNA): TGTGCCAGTAGTATCCCTAGCGGGAGCGTGCTGTTTTTT. It specifies CASSIPSGSVLFF.

The chain recombines TRBV5-4 with TRBJ2-2; 7 nucleotides agree with TRBD2. Germline V CDR1 and CDR2: SGHNT, YYREEE (reference sequence). The CDR3 covers 16 residues. Trimming cost V 1 base and J 6 bases; bases outside gene matches: 9. CDR3: CASSLYGRLVPGELFF. The DNA for the CDR3 is TGTGCCAGCAGCTTGTACGGGAGGTTAGTCCCCGGGGAGCTGTTTTTT.

V is TRBV28 and J is TRBJ1-2, with D maybe TRBD1 (5 bases). V was shortened by 6 bases and J by 4 bases, with 18 bases between the two germline ends. Germline lookup yields CDR1 MDHEN and CDR2 SYDVKM. This CDR3 region has 15 residues. CDR3 DNA: TGTGCCAGCAGGCCTGGGAGGGGAATGAGCTATGGCTACACCTTC. Its protein is CASRPGRGMSYGYTF.

The V call is TRBV6-2 or TRBV6-3, the J call TRBJ2-7; TRBD1 agrees at 7 bases. CDR1 and CDR2 from the germline V gene are MNHEY and SVGEGT. The CDR3 is 14 amino acids. V trimming: 2 bases; J trimming: 5 bases; junction bases outside the gene matches: 6. This CDR3 reads CASSYDRVINEQYF. In DNA form, the CDR3 reads TGTGCCAGCAGTTACGACAGGGTTATAAACGAGCAGTACTTC.

The chain joins TRBV5-1 to TRBJ2-2; 14 bases are shared with TRBD2. CDR3 size: 14 residues. CDR1 SGHRS and CDR2 YFSETQ come from the germline V gene. J gave up 6 bases and V 7 bases, and 2 bases lay outside the gene matches. As DNA, the CDR3 is TGCGCCAGCCGGGGACTAGCGGGAGCCGGGGAGCTGTTTTTT. Protein sequence: CASRGLAGAGELFF.

V and J are TRBV28 and TRBJ1-1; TRBD1 is a possible D gene (5 bases). The germline CDR1 and CDR2 sequences are MDHEN and SYDVKM. The V end was cut by 5 bases, the J end by 3 bases, with 13 bases between. The CDR3 has 14 amino acids. The CDR3 spells CASSPRQSYTEAFF. CDR3 sequence (DNA): TGTGCCAGCAGTCCTCGACAGTCTTACACTGAAGCTTTCTTT. Full variable domain (rest looked up from reference TRBV28 and TRBJ1-1): DVKVTQSSRYLVKRTGEKVFLECVQDMDHENMFWYRQDPGLGLRLIYFSYDVKMKEKGDIPEGYSVSREKKERFSLILESASTNQTSMYLCASSPRQSYTEAFFGQGTRLTVV.

This sequence joins TRBV6-5 and TRBJ2-4, with D possibly matching TRBD1 (5 bases). The CDR3 totals 13 residues. V lost 5 bases and J 8 bases, leaving 13 bases between the germline ends. Germline-derived CDR1 and CDR2 are MNHEY and SVGAGI. In nucleotides, the CDR3 is TGTGCCAGCAGTCCCCCAGGGTGGGACATTCAGTACTTC. This codes for CASSPPGWDIQYF.

In its sample, this clone was seen a few times. The chain combines TRBV30 with TRBJ1-3; 7 nucleotides align to TRBD1. Germline values: CDR1 GTSNPN, CDR2 SVGIG (reference sequence). V lost 1 base and J lost 0; bases outside the gene matches: 6. The CDR3 consists of 16 residues. For the CDR3, the DNA is TGTGCCTGGAGTGAGAAGGGACAGATCTCTGGAAACACCATATATTTT. Amino acid sequence: CAWSEKGQISGNTIYF.

The chain couples TRBV11-2 to TRBJ2-2, with D unclear. The CDR3 is made up of 12 amino acids. Germline V gene lookup returns CDR1 SGHAT and CDR2 FQNNGV. V was trimmed by 3 bases and J by 8 bases, leaving 7 bases between them. The CDR3 region has the DNA TGTGCCAGCAGCTTCCGCAGGGGGGAGCTGTTTTTT. Amino acids: CASSFRRGELFF.

The gene calls are TRBV2 and TRBJ2-1; maybe TRBD2 (5 bases). Germline V CDR1 and CDR2: SNHLY, FYNNEI. The CDR3 loop spans 10 amino acids. The V gene lost 3 bases and the J gene lost 14 bases, with 8 bases spanning the gap. The chain's CDR3 is CASSEWGEFF. CDR3 DNA: TGTGCCAGCAGTGAGTGGGGAGAGTTCTTC.

The rearrangement links TRBV3-1 (or the pseudogene TRBV3-2) to TRBJ2-3, with 9 nucleotides matching TRBD2. CDR3 size: 20 residues. The V gene's germline CDR1 is LGHDT and CDR2 YNNKEL (reference sequence). Trimming at V came to 1 base and at J to 0 bases, leaving 14 bases not matched to a gene. CDR3 sequence (DNA): TGTGCCAGCAGCCAAGTGAGCGGGAGGCCCACCCATTTTAGCACAGATACGCAGTATTTT. Translated: CASSQVSGRPTHFSTDTQYF.

The chain recombines TRBV27 with TRBJ1-6; D perhaps matches TRBD1 (5 bases). CDR1 is MNHEY and CDR2 is SMNVEV in the germline V gene (reference sequence). CDR3 size: 19 residues. V lost 6 bases to trimming and J lost 3 bases, with 24 bases between them. CDR3 sequence (DNA): TGTGCCAGCAGCCCGCGGGGGGGTCCGAATACTCACTATAATTCACCCCTCCACTTT. Protein: CASSPRGGPNTHYNSPLHF.

J is TRBJ1-5 and V is TRBV10-2; D gene unclear. The CDR3 has 14 amino acids. Per germline, CDR1 WSHSY and CDR2 SAAADI. With 1 base removed from V and 7 bases from J, the gap between germline ends came to 11 bases. The CDR3 DNA reads TGCGCCAGCAGTGAGTGGCGGGAAGGCCAGCCCCAGCATTTT. It specifies CASSEWREGQPQHF.

J is TRBJ1-1 and V is TRBV28; D ambiguous. Germline CDR1 is MDHEN and CDR2 is SYDVKM. CDR3 length equals 14 residues. Trimming cost V 5 bases and J 4 bases, with 14 bases left between them. CDR3 in DNA: TGTGCCAGCAGTGGGCCGGGATGGGGCACTGAAGCTTTCTTT. Translated, it gives CASSGPGWGTEAFF. Based on the CDR3 plus reference TRBV28 and TRBJ1-1, the full variable domain is DVKVTQSSRYLVKRTGEKVFLECVQDMDHENMFWYRQDPGLGLRLIYFSYDVKMKEKGDIPEGYSVSREKKERFSLILESASTNQTSMYLCASSGPGWGTEAFFGQGTRLTVV.

The V and J genes are TRBV11-2 and TRBJ1-4; D uncertain. Trimming pared 5 bases from V and 8 bases from J, leaving 15 bases between. CDR1 is SGHAT and CDR2 is FQNNGV in the germline V gene. CDR3 length: 14 amino acids. The CDR3 protein is CASSASGSVEKLFF. The DNA for the CDR3 is TGTGCCAGCAGCGCATCGGGGAGCGTAGAAAAACTGTTTTTT.

V gene TRBV7-2 combines with J gene TRBJ2-5; tentative D call: TRBD1 (5 bases). The CDR3 contains 14 residues. Trimming removed 3 bases from V and 2 bases from J, with 10 bases in between. Looked up from germline, CDR1 is SGHTA and CDR2 is FQGNSA. The CDR3 loop reads CASSFSGPQETQYF. The CDR3 nucleotides are TGTGCCAGCAGCTTTTCAGGGCCACAAGAGACCCAGTACTTC.

The genes are TRBV7-9 and TRBJ2-4; D is undetermined. This CDR3 contains 12 residues. In germline, CDR1 is SEHNR, CDR2 FQNEAQ (reference sequence). The germline V and J ends were trimmed by 5 bases and 13 bases, with 15 bases remaining between them. The CDR3 protein is CASSVTNRLQYF. CDR3 DNA: TGTGCCAGCAGCGTAACCAACAGATTACAGTACTTC. Together with reference TRBV7-9 and TRBJ2-4, the CDR3 gives the full variable domain: DTGVSQNPRHKITKRGQNVTFRCDPISEHNRLYWYRQTLGQGPEFLTYFQNEAQLEKSRLLSDRFSAERPKGSFSTLEIQRTEQGDSAMYLCASSVTNRLQYFGAGTRLSVL.

The V call is TRBV21-1, the J call TRBJ2-6; the table calls TRBD2, which could not be checked here. TRBV21-1 is marked as a pseudogene. The CDR3 runs 19 residues. DNA for the CDR3: TGTGCCAGCAGCAAAATGTCAGACTTTGGAGTATCTGGGGCCAACGTCCTGACTTTC. Amino acid sequence: CASSKMSDFGVSGANVLTF.

This clone was seen only once. V gene TRBV6-5 combines with J gene TRBJ1-2; 8 bases map to TRBD1. V was clipped by 6 bases and J by 6 bases; unmatched bases: 9. Per the germline V gene, CDR1 is MNHEY and CDR2 is SVGAGI. The CDR3 contains 14 residues. This CDR3 reads CASSQTGQGDGYTF. CDR3 nucleotides: TGTGCCAGCAGCCAGACCGGACAGGGTGATGGCTACACCTTC.